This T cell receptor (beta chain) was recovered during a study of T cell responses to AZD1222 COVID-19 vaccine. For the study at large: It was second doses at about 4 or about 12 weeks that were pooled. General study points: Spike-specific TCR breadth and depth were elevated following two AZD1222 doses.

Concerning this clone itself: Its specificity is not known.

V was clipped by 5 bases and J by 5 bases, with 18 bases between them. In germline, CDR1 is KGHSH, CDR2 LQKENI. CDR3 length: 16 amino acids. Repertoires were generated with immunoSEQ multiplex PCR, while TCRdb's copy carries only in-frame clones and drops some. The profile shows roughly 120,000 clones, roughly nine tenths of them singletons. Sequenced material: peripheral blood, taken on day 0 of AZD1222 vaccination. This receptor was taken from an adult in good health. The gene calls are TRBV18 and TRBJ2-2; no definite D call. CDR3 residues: CASSGMASTTTGELFF. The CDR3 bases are TGTGCCAGCTCAGGGATGGCCTCCACGACTACCGGGGAGCTGTTTTTT.